This TCR beta chain was obtained from a study of regulatory T cells in long-lasting Graves disease. For the study at large: Antithyroid drugs had been given to newly diagnosed Graves' patients for under 3 months.

Arm-PCR of CDR3 regions and iRepertoire HTBI primers were used to build TCR beta libraries. TCRdb called the multiplex PCR reads again in MiXCR, with one record for every CDR3 protein. The sample records 410,000 or so distinct CDR3 sequences, about 15% being singletons. Time point described: newly diagnosed GD, antithyroid drugs for less than 3 months. With RNA extracted from PBMCs as input, the TCR library was made. Blood from the periphery, 8 to 9.5 milliliters in all, was drawn into EDTA tubes. Only a few counts were recorded for this clonotype. The target antigen is unknown. Whole-study findings and limits: Accuracy could have been hurt by small sample size.

CDR3 size: 21 residues. Trimming pared 7 bases from V and 0 bases from J, leaving 28 bases between. Germline V CDR1 and CDR2: MNHNS, SASEGT. The same data also went into a second study, on T cells in Graves' hyperthyroidism and ophthalmopathy. Per that study: RT-PCR in the first round (using the HTBI primer set) targeted the TCR CDR3.

The TCR originated in a woman between 25 and 40 years old with Graves disease. Sequences were derived from peripheral blood mononuclear cells (PBMCs), sampled at new diagnosis, from a patient treated with antithyroid drugs. This chain joins TRBV6-1 and TRBJ1-6; D might be TRBD1 (6 bases). CDR3 sequence: CASKGRTPGTQKGSYNSPLHF. The CDR3 nucleotides read TGTGCCAGCAAAGGGCGAACTCCCGGGACACAAAAAGGCTCCTATAATTCACCCCTCCACTTT.